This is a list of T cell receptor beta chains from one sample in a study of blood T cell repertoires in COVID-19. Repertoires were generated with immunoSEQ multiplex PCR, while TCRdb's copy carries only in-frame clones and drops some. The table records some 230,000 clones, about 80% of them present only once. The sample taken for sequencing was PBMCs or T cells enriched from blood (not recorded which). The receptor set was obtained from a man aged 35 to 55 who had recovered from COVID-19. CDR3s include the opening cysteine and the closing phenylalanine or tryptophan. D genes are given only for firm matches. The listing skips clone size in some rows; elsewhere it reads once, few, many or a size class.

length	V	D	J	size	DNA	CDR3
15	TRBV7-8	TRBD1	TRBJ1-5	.	TGTGCCAGCAGCCGGATCCGGGACAGGGGGCAGCCCCAGCATTTT	CASSRIRDRGQPQHF
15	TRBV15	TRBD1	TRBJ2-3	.	TGTGCCACCAGCAGCCGGGACAGGGGTAAAGATACGCAGTATTTT	CATSSRDRGKDTQYF
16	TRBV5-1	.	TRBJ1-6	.	TGCGCCAGCAGCTTGGCCACCGGGCAGGGAAATTCACCCCTCCACTTT	CASSLATGQGNSPLHF
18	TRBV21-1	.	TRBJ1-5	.	TGTGCCAGCAGCGTGAAAGACAGACTTGAACGGGGCAATCAGCCCCAGCATTTT	CASSVKDRLERGNQPQHF
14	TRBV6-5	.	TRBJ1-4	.	TGTGCCAGCAGTTACCGCAGGGGTGGGGAAAAACTGTTTTTT	CASSYRRGGEKLFF
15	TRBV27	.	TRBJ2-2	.	TGTGCCAGCGGTGGGACACCGCACATGTACGGGGAGCTGTTTTTT	CASGGTPHMYGELFF
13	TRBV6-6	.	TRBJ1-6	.	TGTGCCAGCAGTTCTATTTATAATTCACCCCTCCACTTT	CASSSIYNSPLHF
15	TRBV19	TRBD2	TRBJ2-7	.	TGTGCCAGTAGTATTAGGCGGGAGGGATTCTACGAGCAGTACTTC	CASSIRREGFYEQYF
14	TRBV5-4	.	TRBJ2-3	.	TGTGCCAGCAGCAACGGAAAGGGGACAGATACGCAGTATTTT	CASSNGKGTDTQYF
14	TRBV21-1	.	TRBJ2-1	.	TGTGCCAGCATCGAGGGCGCGACCAACAATGAGCAGTTCTTC	CASIEGATNNEQFF
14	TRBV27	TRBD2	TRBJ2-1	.	TGTGCCAGCAGGGGACTAGCGGACTCCAATGAGCAGTTCTTC	CASRGLADSNEQFF
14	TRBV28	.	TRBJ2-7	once	TGTGCCAGCAGCCTCGGGAGTAGGTCCTACGAGCAGTACTTC	CASSLGSRSYEQYF
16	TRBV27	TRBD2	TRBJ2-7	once	TGTGCCAGCAGACTACGCATGGGGGGGGAGGCCTACGAGCAGTACTTC	CASRLRMGGEAYEQYF
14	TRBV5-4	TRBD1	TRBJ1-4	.	TGTGCCAGCAGCAGCCGGGACAGGGATGAAAAACTGTTTTTT	CASSSRDRDEKLFF
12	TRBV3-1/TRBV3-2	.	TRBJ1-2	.	TGTGCCAGCAGCCAAGACACTTATGGCTACACCTTC	CASSQDTYGYTF
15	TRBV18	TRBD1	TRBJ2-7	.	TGTGCCAGCTCACGAGGACAGGGGCCTAACTACGAGCAGTACTTC	CASSRGQGPNYEQYF
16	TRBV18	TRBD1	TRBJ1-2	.	TGTGCCAGCTCACCGGGACAGGTCTCAGCTAACTATGGCTACACCTTC	CASSPGQVSANYGYTF
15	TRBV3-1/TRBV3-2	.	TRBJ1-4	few	TGTGCCAGCAGCCAAGATAACAGGCGTAATGAAAAACTGTTTTTT	CASSQDNRRNEKLFF
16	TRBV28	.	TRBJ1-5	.	TGTGCCAGCAGTCTAAAACAGGGAATGGGCAATCAGCCCCAGCATTTT	CASSLKQGMGNQPQHF
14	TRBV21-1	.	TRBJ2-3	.	TGTGCCAGCAGCAAAGACGGGGGGACAGATACGCAGTATTTT	CASSKDGGTDTQYF
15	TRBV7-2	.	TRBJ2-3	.	TGTGCCAGCAGCTTAGGTCAACGGGGCACAGATACGCAGTATTTT	CASSLGQRGTDTQYF
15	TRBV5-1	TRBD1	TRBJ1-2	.	TGCGCCAGCAGCCAGGACAGGGGGACTTCGGGCGGCTACACCTTC	CASSQDRGTSGGYTF
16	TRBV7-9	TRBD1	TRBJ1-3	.	TGTGCCAGCAGCCAAAAGGGGACAGGAGCTGGAAACACCATATATTTT	CASSQKGTGAGNTIYF
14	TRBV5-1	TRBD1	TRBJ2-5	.	TGCGCCAGCAAAAAGGGGACAGGCCAAGAGACCCAGTACTTC	CASKKGTGQETQYF
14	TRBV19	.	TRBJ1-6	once	TGTGCCAGTAGTATCGGGGGGCAGGATTCACCCCTCCACTTT	CASSIGGQDSPLHF
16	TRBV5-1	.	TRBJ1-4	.	TGCGCCAGCAGCTCCGCTACAGGTTCTCTGGGGGAAAAACTGTTTTTT	CASSSATGSLGEKLFF
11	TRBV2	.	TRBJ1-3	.	TGTGCCAGCTCCTACCGAAACACCATATATTTT	CASSYRNTIYF
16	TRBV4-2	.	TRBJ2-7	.	TGTGCCAGCAGCCTGTCTGTTGGGCCTCCCTCCTACGAGCAGTACTTC	CASSLSVGPPSYEQYF